A single sample is the source of the 32 T cell receptor beta chains below, sequenced in a study of T cells in Graves' hyperthyroidism and ophthalmopathy. RNA transcripts gave rise to amplified TCR beta CDR3 regions. When the TCR CDR3 underwent first-round RT-PCR, the HTBI primer set was used. TCRdb re-called the multiplex PCR reads through MiXCR, storing one row per CDR3 protein. The sample has 500,000 to 600,000 distinct CDR3 sequences; nearly 20% are singletons. Sequenced: blood. The receptors stem from a man aged 40-55 years with Graves' ophthalmopathy.

The chain carries TRBV5-1 and TRBJ2-5; D remains unclear. The CDR3 sequence is 15 residues long. Germline V gene sequence: CDR1 SGHRS, CDR2 YFSETQ. V lost 4 bases, J lost 0 bases, and 13 bases lay in between. The CDR3 region has the DNA TGCGCCAGCAGCCTCAGTGGGTCTAACCAAGAGACCCAGTACTTC. This gives the protein CASSLSGSNQETQYF.

In its sample, this clonotype was seen many times. The V gene is TRBV7-2, the J gene TRBJ2-1; TRBD1 agrees at 7 bases. Germline assignment: CDR1 SGHTA and CDR2 FQGNSA. V shed 5 bases, J shed 8 bases, and the junction held 6 bases outside the gene matches. This CDR3 contains 13 residues. The CDR3 bases are TGTGCCAGCAGCGCCAGGACAGGTTATGAGCAGTTCTTC. This gives the protein CASSARTGYEQFF.

In this sample, this clonotype turned up many times. The chain couples TRBV20-1 to TRBJ2-3, with 11 bases identical to TRBD2. The V and J ends lost 6 bases and 0 bases, in that order; junction bases with no gene match: 14. The CDR3 length is 18 residues. Germline CDR1 and CDR2: DFQATT and SNEGSKA (reference sequence). CDR3 sequence: CSALHSSGTSGSTDTQYF. CDR3 sequence (DNA): TGCAGTGCCCTACATTCTTCCGGGACTAGCGGTAGCACAGATACGCAGTATTTT.

This clonotype was seen ten or more times. The rearrangement joins TRBV20-1 to TRBJ2-1; D uncertain. CDR3 size: 12 residues. V dropped 5 bases and J dropped 3 bases, with 8 bases sitting between them. Germline CDR1 reads DFQATT; CDR2 reads SNEGSKA (reference sequence). The CDR3, as DNA: TGCAGTGCTGGAACAGTCTACAATGAGCAGTTCTTC. It translates to CSAGTVYNEQFF.

This clonotype was found a few times. The genes are TRBV11-2 and TRBJ2-2; D gene unclear. Between the trimmed V and J ends, which lost 7 bases and 0 bases, there was a span of 6 bases. In germline, CDR1 is SGHAT, CDR2 FQNNGV. The CDR3 length is 13 residues. CDR3 region: CASTLTNTGELFF. In DNA, the CDR3 is TGTGCCAGCACCCTGACGAACACCGGGGAGCTGTTTTTT.

This clonotype was seen ten or more times. The V gene is TRBV5-5, the J gene TRBJ1-2; 7 bases are a match to TRBD1. After removal of 9 bases from V and 2 bases from J, the junction contained 10 bases not matched to a gene. The CDR3 totals 14 residues. Germline lookup yields CDR1 SGHKS and CDR2 YYEKEE (reference sequence). CDR3 in DNA: TGTGCCACCAAACTAGGGACAGTAAACTATGGCTACACCTTC. Its translation: CATKLGTVNYGYTF. The full variable domain, completed using reference TRBV5-5 and TRBJ1-2, is DAGVTQSPTHLIKTRGQQVTLRCSPISGHKSVSWYQQVLGQGPQFIFQYYEKEERGRGNFPDRFSARQFPNYSSELNVNALLLGDSALYLCATKLGTVNYGYTFGSGTRLTVV.

This clonotype has a count of ten or more. The gene calls are TRBV2 and TRBJ2-5, with a possible D match to TRBD1 (6 bases). Trimming took off 4 bases at V and 3 bases at J, with 9 bases between the two ends. The CDR3 runs to 13 residues. Germline-derived CDR1 and CDR2 are SNHLY and FYNNEI. The CDR3 here is CASSGQGKETQYF. CDR3 nucleotide sequence: TGTGCCAGCAGTGGTCAGGGGAAAGAGACCCAGTACTTC.

This clonotype was seen just once. The CDR3 bases are TGTGCCAGCAGCTTCCAGGCGGTTAACTATGGCTACACCTTC. Translation: CASSFQAVNYGYTF. The gene calls are TRBV5-4 and TRBJ1-2; D ambiguous. The CDR3 covers 14 residues. Germline CDR1 reads SGHNT; CDR2 reads YYREEE (reference sequence). Trimming took 2 bases from V and 1 from J, leaving 9 bases between them.

There are a few counts of this clonotype. The V and J genes are TRBV20-1 and TRBJ1-1; possibly TRBD1 for D (6 bases). The CDR3 spans 13 residues. V was cut by 7 bases and J by 2 bases, with 14 bases left in between. CDR1 is DFQATT, CDR2 SNEGSKA, per germline (reference sequence). CDR3 coding DNA: TGCAGTGTCGCCGGGACACTAAACACTGAAGCTTTCTTT. This codes for CSVAGTLNTEAFF.

This clonotype was seen a few times. The gene calls are TRBV20-1 and TRBJ2-2, with D uncertain. Germline lookup yields CDR1 DFQATT and CDR2 SNEGSKA (reference sequence). Trimming took off 0 bases at V and 3 bases at J, with 5 bases between the two ends. CDR3 size: 13 residues. The CDR3 protein is CSARDGHTGELFF. The CDR3 DNA sequence: TGCAGTGCTAGAGACGGACACACCGGGGAGCTGTTTTTT.

This clonotype has at least ten counts. The gene calls are TRBV12-5 and TRBJ2-1; 7 bases agree with TRBD1. V trimming: 1 base; J trimming: 7 bases; junction bases outside the gene matches: 13. Germline V CDR1 and CDR2: LGHNT, FRNRAP. This CDR3 has 17 residues. The DNA for the CDR3 is TGTGCTAGTGGTTTGGGTGTCCGGCAGGGGGTACAGAATGAGCAGTTCTTC. Its translation is CASGLGVRQGVQNEQFF.

This clonotype occurred many times. The rearrangement links TRBV2 to TRBJ2-3; TRBD2 aligns across 12 bases. CDR1 is SNHLY, CDR2 FYNNEI, per germline. V shed 6 bases, J shed 9 bases, and the junction held 16 bases outside the gene matches. The CDR3 is 17 residues long. The CDR3 loop is CASSQLTSGGSLRTQYF. CDR3 DNA sequence: TGTGCCAGCAGCCAGCTTACTAGCGGGGGGTCTCTGCGGACGCAGTATTTT.

In its sample, this clonotype was seen once. The chain recombines TRBV9 with TRBJ1-1, with D perhaps matching TRBD1 (5 bases). Between the trimmed V and J ends, which lost 0 bases and 5 bases, there was a span of 14 bases. The CDR3 consists of 15 residues. Germline V lookup: CDR1 SGDLS, CDR2 YYNGEE. The CDR3 is CASSVGGGVRTEAFF. CDR3 nucleotide sequence: TGTGCCAGCAGCGTAGGGGGGGGAGTGAGGACTGAAGCTTTCTTT.

This clonotype turned up a few times. The V call is TRBV4-2, the J call TRBJ2-1; 12 bases align to TRBD2. This CDR3 region has 15 residues. The germline V gene has CDR1 LGHNA and CDR2 YNFKEQ. V lost 2 bases and J lost 8; bases outside the gene matches: 4. DNA of the CDR3: TGTGCCAGCAGCCAAAGCCCTAGCGGGAGGGATGAGCAGTTCTTC. Translating it yields CASSQSPSGRDEQFF.

This clonotype was found a few times. The CDR3 loop is CASSQSGLAGNIQYF. The CDR3 nucleotides read TGTGCCAGCTCACAATCAGGACTAGCGGGAAACATTCAGTACTTC. This chain uses TRBV18 with TRBJ2-4; 11 bases are a match to TRBD2. J gave up 6 bases and V 4 bases, and 5 bases lay outside the gene matches. Germline V gene lookup returns CDR1 KGHSH and CDR2 LQKENI. CDR3 size: 15 residues.

V is TRBV5-1 and J is TRBJ1-4; the match to TRBD1 covers 9 bases. CDR3 length: 17 residues. The trim removed 2 bases at V and 2 bases at J, leaving 7 bases unmatched. Germline CDR1 is SGHRS and CDR2 is YFSETQ. Here the CDR3 DNA reads TGCGCCAGCAGCTTCGGAACAGGGGGCGTCACTAATGAAAAACTGTTTTTT. Translating it yields CASSFGTGGVTNEKLFF.

This clonotype was observed at least ten times. V is TRBV20-1 and J is TRBJ2-7; D is ambiguous. Germline values: CDR1 DFQATT, CDR2 SNEGSKA (reference sequence). Trimming took 3 bases from V and 3 from J, leaving 12 bases between them. The CDR3 runs to 13 residues. The DNA for the CDR3 is TGCAGTGCTAGGAATCCGGCGCACTACGAGCAGTACTTC. Residues: CSARNPAHYEQYF.

The chain uses TRBV15 and TRBJ1-3, with a possible D match to TRBD1 (5 bases). This CDR3 comprises 16 residues. Germline V gene data show CDR1 as LNHNV and CDR2 as YYDKDF (reference sequence). V lost 0 bases to trimming and J lost 0 bases, with 9 bases between them. CDR3 in amino acids: CATSRDPGSSGNTIYF. The CDR3 DNA reads TGTGCCACCAGCAGAGATCCAGGGAGCTCTGGAAACACCATATATTTT.

This clonotype was counted a few times. This chain connects TRBV29-1 to TRBJ2-7; weak D call: TRBD1 (6 bases). The V end lost 7 bases, the J end lost 5 bases, and 15 bases lay between the germline ends. In germline, CDR1 is SQVTM, CDR2 ANQGSEA. This CDR3 region has 12 residues. The CDR3 reads CSAGHSENEQYF. The CDR3, as DNA: TGCAGCGCGGGACATTCGGAGAACGAGCAGTACTTC.

This clonotype was seen many times. The V and J genes are TRBV12-3 or TRBV12-4 and TRBJ1-1; D is ambiguous. The CDR3 spans 14 residues. The V gene lost 3 bases and the J gene lost 1 base, with 9 bases spanning the gap. CDR3 coding DNA: TGTGCCAGCAGTTTGGAGGCAGGGAACACTGAAGCTTTCTTT. Translating gives CASSLEAGNTEAFF.

The table lists this clonotype with a few counts. This chain uses TRBV7-8 with TRBJ2-3; D unclear. In germline, CDR1 is SGHVS, CDR2 FQNEAQ. The V gene lost 1 base and the J gene lost 4 bases, with 9 bases spanning the gap. The CDR3 is 14 residues long. The chain's CDR3 is CASSLVSEADTQYF. CDR3 bases: TGTGCCAGCAGCTTAGTAAGTGAGGCAGATACGCAGTATTTT.

This clonotype was counted many times. V is TRBV3-1 and J is TRBJ2-1, with D maybe TRBD2 (6 bases). The germline V gene has CDR1 LGHDT and CDR2 YNNKEL (reference sequence). The V gene lost 2 bases and the J gene lost 2 bases, with 13 bases spanning the gap. The CDR3 has 16 residues. The CDR3 loop is CASSQSGGVAYNEQFF. CDR3 nucleotides: TGTGCCAGCAGCCAAAGTGGAGGGGTAGCCTACAATGAGCAGTTCTTC.

V usage is TRBV3-1 and J usage is TRBJ1-2, with TRBD1 matching over 8 bases. This CDR3 is 13 amino acids long. After removal of 4 bases from V and 8 bases from J, the junction contained 6 bases not matched to a gene. The germline V gene has CDR1 LGHDT and CDR2 YNNKEL (reference sequence). CDR3 region: CASSLQGGGGYTF. The DNA for the CDR3 is TGTGCCAGCAGCCTACAGGGGGGTGGAGGCTACACCTTC.

In this sample, this clonotype turned up many times. The J gene is TRBJ2-3, the V gene TRBV2; tentatively, D is TRBD1 or TRBD2 (5 bases each). V was trimmed by 7 bases and J by 2 bases, leaving 16 bases between them. Per the germline V gene, CDR1 is SNHLY and CDR2 is FYNNEI. The CDR3 runs 15 residues. The CDR3 sequence is CASTSDSGATDTQYF. DNA for the CDR3: TGTGCCAGCACCTCCGACAGCGGAGCCACAGATACGCAGTATTTT.

There are many counts of this clonotype. The chain combines TRBV7-3 with TRBJ2-1, with D unresolved. Germline V gives CDR1 SGHTA, CDR2 FQGTGA. The V end lost 1 base, the J end lost 6 bases, and 4 bases lay between the germline ends. The CDR3 is 12 residues long. CDR3 coding DNA: TGTGCCAGCAGCTTAATGAGCAATGAGCAGTTCTTC. Translated, it gives CASSLMSNEQFF.

The J gene is TRBJ1-6, the V gene TRBV27; tentatively, D is TRBD1 (6 bases). CDR1 is MNHEY and CDR2 is SMNVEV in the germline V gene (reference sequence). The length of the CDR3 is 14 residues. Trimming shortened V by 10 bases and J by 5 bases, and 15 bases separated the two germline ends. CDR3 nucleotide sequence: TGTGCCACTTCGCGGGGGGGCCATAATTCACCCCTCCACTTT. Its protein is CATSRGGHNSPLHF.

As for this clonotype: At one of its ends the junction is not consistent with the germline gene, which may arise from a read error. The V call is TRBV12-3 or TRBV12-4, the J call TRBJ2-2, with D tentatively TRBD2 (6 bases). CDR3 size: 14 residues. CDR3 bases: TGTGCCAGCAGTTTACTGGCGGGGTCTGGGGAGCCGTTTTTT. Amino acids: CASSLLAGSGEPFF.

There are a few counts of this clonotype. The chain uses TRBV6-2 or TRBV6-3 and TRBJ1-2; possible D gene TRBD1, 6 bases. Deletions cut 7 bases from V and 1 base from J, with 19 bases between. Germline CDR1 reads MNHEY; CDR2 reads SVGEGT. This CDR3 region has 16 residues. The CDR3 DNA reads as TGTGCCAGCACCCCGGACAGATTTCTTCTTAACTATGGCTACACCTTC. Amino acids: CASTPDRFLLNYGYTF.

This clonotype has a handful of counts. The chain employs TRBV7-2 and TRBJ2-5, with D possibly being TRBD1 or TRBD2 (5 bases each). V lost 4 bases and J 14 bases, leaving 32 bases between the germline ends. Germline lookup yields CDR1 SGHTA and CDR2 FQGNSA. The length of the CDR3 is 17 residues. DNA of the CDR3: TGTGCCAGCAGCTCGGGACCTACGCACCTAAGGTCCCCCACCTACTACTTC. It translates to CASSSGPTHLRSPTYYF.

The rearrangement links TRBV6-1 to TRBJ1-1, with a possible D match to TRBD1 (5 bases). V shed 7 bases and J shed 1 base, with 13 bases lying between them. Germline assignment: CDR1 MNHNS and CDR2 SASEGT. This CDR3 has 14 residues. As DNA, the CDR3 is TGTGCCAGCACCCTGGGGACGGCGAACACTGAAGCTTTCTTT. Amino acid sequence: CASTLGTANTEAFF.

A few counts support this clonotype. The rearrangement uses TRBV27 and TRBJ2-5; TRBD2 agrees at 12 bases. Germline V CDR1 and CDR2: MNHEY, SMNVEV (reference sequence). V was clipped by 5 bases and J by 4 bases; unmatched bases: 8. The CDR3 is made up of 16 amino acids. CDR3 bases: TGTGCCAGCAGTCCAACACGACTAGCGGGGGCAGAGACCCAGTACTTC. This gives the protein CASSPTRLAGAETQYF.

This clonotype was seen ten or more times. The V and J genes are TRBV12-3 or TRBV12-4 and TRBJ2-1; TRBD2 might be the D (5 bases). CDR3 length equals 14 residues. V lost 4 bases and J 10 bases, leaving 17 bases between the germline ends. CDR3 protein: CASSSRGPLKEQFF. In DNA, the CDR3 is TGTGCCAGCAGTTCTCGCGGGCCTTTAAAGGAGCAGTTCTTC.